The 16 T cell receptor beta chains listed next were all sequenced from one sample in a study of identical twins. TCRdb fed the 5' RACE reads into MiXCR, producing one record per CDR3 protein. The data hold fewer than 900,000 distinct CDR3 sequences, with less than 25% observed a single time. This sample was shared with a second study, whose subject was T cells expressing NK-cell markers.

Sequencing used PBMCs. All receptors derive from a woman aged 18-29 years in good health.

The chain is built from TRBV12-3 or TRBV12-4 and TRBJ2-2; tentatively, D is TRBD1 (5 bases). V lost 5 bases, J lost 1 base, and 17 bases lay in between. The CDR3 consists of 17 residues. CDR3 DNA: TGTGCCAGCAGTGGGGCGACCCGGGCTCGGAACACCGGGGAGCTGTTTTTT. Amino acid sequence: CASSGATRARNTGELFF.

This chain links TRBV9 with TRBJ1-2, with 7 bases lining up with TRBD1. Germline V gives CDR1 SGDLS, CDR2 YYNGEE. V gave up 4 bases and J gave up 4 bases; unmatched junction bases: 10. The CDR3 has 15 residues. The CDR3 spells CASSQTGPNSYGYTF. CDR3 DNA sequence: TGTGCCAGCAGCCAGACAGGGCCTAACTCCTATGGCTACACCTTC.

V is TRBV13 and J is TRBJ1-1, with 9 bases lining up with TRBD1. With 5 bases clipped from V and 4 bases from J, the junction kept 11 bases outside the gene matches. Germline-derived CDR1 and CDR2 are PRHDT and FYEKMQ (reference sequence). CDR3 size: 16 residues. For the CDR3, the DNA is TGTGCCAGCAGCCTGGGACAGGGCGGATTGGGCACTGAAGCTTTCTTT. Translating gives CASSLGQGGLGTEAFF.

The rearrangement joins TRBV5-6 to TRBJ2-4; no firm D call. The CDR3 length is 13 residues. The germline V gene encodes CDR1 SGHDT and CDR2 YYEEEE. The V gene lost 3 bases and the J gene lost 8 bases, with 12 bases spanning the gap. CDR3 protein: CASSSYLVHIQYF. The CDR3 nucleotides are TGTGCCAGCAGCTCCTACCTAGTCCACATTCAGTACTTC.

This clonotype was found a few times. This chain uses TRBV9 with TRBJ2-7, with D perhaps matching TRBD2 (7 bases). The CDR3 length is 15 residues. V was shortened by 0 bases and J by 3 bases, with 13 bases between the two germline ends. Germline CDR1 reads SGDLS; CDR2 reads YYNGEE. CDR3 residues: CASSVAGGGVYEQYF. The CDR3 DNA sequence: TGTGCCAGCAGCGTAGCTGGAGGGGGGGTCTACGAGCAGTACTTC.

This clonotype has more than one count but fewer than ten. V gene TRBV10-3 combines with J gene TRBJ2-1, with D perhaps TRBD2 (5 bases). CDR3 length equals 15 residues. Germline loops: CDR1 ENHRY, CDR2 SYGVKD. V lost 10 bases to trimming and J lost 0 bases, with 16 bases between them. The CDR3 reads CATTDHGSSYNEQFF. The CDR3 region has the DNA TGTGCCACCACGGACCATGGGAGCTCCTACAATGAGCAGTTCTTC.

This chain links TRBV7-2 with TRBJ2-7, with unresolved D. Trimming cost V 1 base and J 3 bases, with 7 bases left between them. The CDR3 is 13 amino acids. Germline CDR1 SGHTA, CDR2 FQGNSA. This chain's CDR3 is CASSLDPIYEQYF. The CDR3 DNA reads TGTGCCAGCAGCTTAGACCCTATCTACGAGCAGTACTTC.

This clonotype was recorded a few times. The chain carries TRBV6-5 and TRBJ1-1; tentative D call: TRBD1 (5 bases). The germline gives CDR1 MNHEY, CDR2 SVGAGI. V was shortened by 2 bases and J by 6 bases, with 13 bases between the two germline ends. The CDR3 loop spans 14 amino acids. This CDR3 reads CASSYPGDQAEAFF. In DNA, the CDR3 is TGTGCCAGCAGTTACCCGGGGGACCAAGCTGAAGCTTTCTTT.

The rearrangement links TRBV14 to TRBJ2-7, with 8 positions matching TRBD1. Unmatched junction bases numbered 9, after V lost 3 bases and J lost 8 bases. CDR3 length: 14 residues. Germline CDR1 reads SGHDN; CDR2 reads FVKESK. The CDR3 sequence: CASSQVTGVTKQYF. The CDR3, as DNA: TGTGCCAGCAGCCAGGTGACAGGGGTGACGAAGCAGTACTTC.

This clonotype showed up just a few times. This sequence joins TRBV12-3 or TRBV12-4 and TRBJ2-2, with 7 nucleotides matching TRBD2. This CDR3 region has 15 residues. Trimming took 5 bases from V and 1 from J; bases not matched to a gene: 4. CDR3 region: CASSPGTMNTGELFF. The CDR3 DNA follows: TGTGCCAGCAGTCCGGGGACTATGAACACCGGGGAGCTGTTTTTT.

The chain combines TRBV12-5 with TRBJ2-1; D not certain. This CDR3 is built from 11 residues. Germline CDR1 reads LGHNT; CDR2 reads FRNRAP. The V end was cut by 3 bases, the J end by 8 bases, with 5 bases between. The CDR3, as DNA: TGTGCTAGTGGTTTTGGTGATGAGCAGTTCTTC. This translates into CASGFGDEQFF.

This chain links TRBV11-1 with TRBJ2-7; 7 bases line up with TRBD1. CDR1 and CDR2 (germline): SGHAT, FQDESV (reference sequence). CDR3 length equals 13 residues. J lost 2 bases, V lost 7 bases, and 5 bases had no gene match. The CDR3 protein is CASTLQGTYEQYF. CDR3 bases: TGTGCCAGCACTCTACAGGGGACCTACGAGCAGTACTTC. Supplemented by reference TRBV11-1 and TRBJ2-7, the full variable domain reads EAEVAQSPRYKITEKSQAVAFWCDPISGHATLYWYRQILGQGPELLVQFQDESVVDDSQLPKDRFSAERLKGVDSTLKIQPAELGDSAMYLCASTLQGTYEQYFGPGTRLTVT.

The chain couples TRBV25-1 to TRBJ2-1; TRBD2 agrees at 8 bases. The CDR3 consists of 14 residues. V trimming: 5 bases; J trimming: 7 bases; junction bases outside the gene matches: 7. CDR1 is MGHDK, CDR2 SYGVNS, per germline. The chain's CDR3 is CASSLPGGPNEQFF. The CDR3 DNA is TGTGCCAGCAGTCTCCCGGGGGGGCCTAATGAGCAGTTCTTC. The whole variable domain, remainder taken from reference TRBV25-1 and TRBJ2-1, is EADIYQTPRYLVIGTGKKITLECSQTMGHDKMYWYQQDPGMELHLIHYSYGVNSTEKGDLSSESTVSRIRTEHFPLTLESARPSHTSQYLCASSLPGGPNEQFFGPGTRLTVL.

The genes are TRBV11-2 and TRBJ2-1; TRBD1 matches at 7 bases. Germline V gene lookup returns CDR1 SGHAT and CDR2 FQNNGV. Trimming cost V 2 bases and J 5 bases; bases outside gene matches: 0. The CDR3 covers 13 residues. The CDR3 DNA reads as TGTGCCAGCAGCTTAACAGGGGACAATGAGCAGTTCTTC. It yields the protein CASSLTGDNEQFF. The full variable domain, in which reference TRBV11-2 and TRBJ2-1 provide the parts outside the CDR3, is EAGVAQSPRYKIIEKRQSVAFWCNPISGHATLYWYQQILGQGPKLLIQFQNNGVVDDSQLPKDRFSAERLKGVDSTLKIQPAKLEDSAVYLCASSLTGDNEQFFGPGTRLTVL.

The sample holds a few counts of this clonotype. CDR3 in amino acids: CASSLEGQGASNQPQHF. The CDR3, as DNA: TGTGCCAGCAGCTTGGAAGGACAGGGGGCAAGCAATCAGCCCCAGCATTTT. V is TRBV7-9 and J is TRBJ1-5; 11 bases fit TRBD1. Germline CDR1 is SEHNR and CDR2 is FQNEAQ (reference sequence). The CDR3 extends over 17 amino acids. V lost 3 bases, J lost 1 base, and 5 bases stayed unmatched.

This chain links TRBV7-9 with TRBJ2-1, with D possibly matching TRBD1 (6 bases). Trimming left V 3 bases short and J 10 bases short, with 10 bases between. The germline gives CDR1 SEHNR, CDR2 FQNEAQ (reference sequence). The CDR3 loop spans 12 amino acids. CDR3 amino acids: CASSFEGEEQFF. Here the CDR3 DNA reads TGTGCCAGCAGCTTTGAGGGGGAGGAGCAGTTCTTC.